These 23 T cell receptor beta chains came from one sample sequenced in a study of beta chain features in type 1 diabetes. All of the isolated RNA was reverse transcribed, so expressed TCRB transcripts were sequenced. The table came from immunoSEQ multiplex PCR; TCRdb's copy has only in-frame clones and leaves some out. The repertoire consists of more than 85,000 clones, with less than 40% occurring once and the leading ten covering approximately 0.065%. Sequenced material: stem cell memory CD4+ T cells from blood. These receptors originate from a woman under 30 in good health.

This clone was observed a single time. The chain carries TRBV5-1 and TRBJ2-1; 10 bases line up with TRBD1. J was trimmed by 16 bases and V by 0 bases; bases with no gene match: 7. The CDR3 is 13 residues long. The V gene's germline CDR1 is SGHRS and CDR2 YFSETQ. CDR3 DNA sequence: TGCGCCAGCAGCTTGGCTTCGGGGGACAGGGGCTTCTTC. Protein product: CASSLASGDRGFF.

V and J are TRBV6-7 and TRBJ2-1; 13 nucleotides align to TRBD2. TRBV6-7 counts as an open reading frame of uncertain function. V lost 6 bases, J lost 6 bases, and 14 bases stayed unmatched. This CDR3 region has 18 residues. The CDR3 here is CASRALLAGGPRCNEQFF. CDR3 DNA: TGTGCCAGCAGAGCATTACTAGCGGGAGGGCCCCGATGCAATGAGCAGTTCTTC.

The chain combines TRBV29-1 with TRBJ1-2, with a tentative D call TRBD1 (6 bases). This CDR3 has 14 amino acids. Trimming shortened V by 3 bases and J by 4 bases, and 15 bases separated the two germline ends. The germline V gene has CDR1 SQVTM and CDR2 ANQGSEA. The CDR3 DNA reads as TGCAGCGTTGAGATTCGGGGGGCCAGCTATGGCTACACCTTC. This encodes CSVEIRGASYGYTF.

The chain couples TRBV5-1 to TRBJ1-4, with 9 bases identical to TRBD1. The length of the CDR3 is 17 residues. With 0 bases clipped from V and 3 bases from J, the junction kept 6 bases outside the gene matches. Germline CDR1 is SGHRS and CDR2 is YFSETQ. CDR3 residues: CASSLVGQGLANEKLFF. The CDR3 DNA reads as TGCGCCAGCAGCTTGGTGGGACAGGGATTAGCTAATGAAAAACTGTTTTTT. The full variable domain, completed using reference TRBV5-1 and TRBJ1-4, is KAGVTQTPRYLIKTRGQQVTLSCSPISGHRSVSWYQQTPGQGLQFLFEYFSETQRNKGNFPGRFSGRQFSNSRSEMNVSTLELGDSALYLCASSLVGQGLANEKLFFGSGTQLSVL.

V gene TRBV28 combines with J gene TRBJ2-4; the D gene is possibly TRBD1 (5 bases). The ends were cut back, 2 bases at V and 1 base at J, with 6 bases in the middle. Germline assignment: CDR1 MDHEN and CDR2 SYDVKM. The CDR3 totals 14 residues. This CDR3 reads CASSLGAAKNIQYF. CDR3 sequence (DNA): TGTGCCAGCAGTTTAGGGGCTGCCAAAAACATTCAGTACTTC. The full variable domain, in which reference TRBV28 and TRBJ2-4 provide the parts outside the CDR3, is DVKVTQSSRYLVKRTGEKVFLECVQDMDHENMFWYRQDPGLGLRLIYFSYDVKMKEKGDIPEGYSVSREKKERFSLILESASTNQTSMYLCASSLGAAKNIQYFGAGTRLSVL.

This clone was seen only a few times. The V and J genes are TRBV28 and TRBJ2-1, with D uncertain. The V and J ends lost 3 bases and 6 bases respectively, with 12 bases between them. This CDR3 is 14 amino acids long. CDR1 MDHEN and CDR2 SYDVKM come from the germline V gene. The CDR3: CASSFASGFNEQFF. CDR3 in DNA: TGTGCCAGCAGTTTCGCCTCAGGATTCAATGAGCAGTTCTTC.

V usage is TRBV18 and J usage is TRBJ2-4; D is possibly TRBD1 (6 bases). With 3 bases removed from V and 11 bases from J, the gap between germline ends came to 17 bases. CDR3 length: 14 amino acids. Germline assignment: CDR1 KGHSH and CDR2 LQKENI. The CDR3, as DNA: TGTGCCAGCTCACCCGGGCCAGGGGACGAACTTCAGTACTTC. Amino acids: CASSPGPGDELQYF.

The chain joins TRBV11-2 to TRBJ2-7; possible D gene TRBD2, 6 bases. Germline CDR1 and CDR2: SGHAT and FQNNGV. The CDR3 is made up of 18 amino acids. The V and J ends lost 4 bases and 5 bases respectively, with 27 bases between them. The CDR3 loop is CASSSPRTSAGREHEQYF. CDR3 nucleotide sequence: TGTGCCAGCAGCTCCCCCCGGACAAGCGCTGGACGGGAGCACGAGCAGTACTTC.

The chain links TRBV7-8 to TRBJ2-1; D gene ambiguous. Per the germline V gene, CDR1 is SGHVS and CDR2 is FQNEAQ. The CDR3 length is 12 residues. V shed 0 bases and J shed 8 bases, with 5 bases lying between them. CDR3 nucleotides: TGTGCCAGCAGCTTAGCTAGCTATGAGCAGTTCTTC. Translated: CASSLASYEQFF.

V and J are TRBV19 and TRBJ1-1; D gene unclear. Germline CDR1 reads LNHDA; CDR2 reads SQIVND (reference sequence). The CDR3 runs 15 residues. The V end was cut by 9 bases, the J end by 4 bases, with 21 bases between. CDR3 nucleotide sequence: TGTGCCAGCCACATTACGGCTGACTTGGGCACTGAAGCTTTCTTT. Encoded protein: CASHITADLGTEAFF.

The rearrangement uses TRBV10-2 and TRBJ2-2, with D perhaps matching TRBD2 (6 bases). The V gene's germline CDR1 is WSHSY and CDR2 SAAADI. V gave up 4 bases and J gave up 5 bases, with 11 bases separating them. CDR3 length equals 14 residues. In nucleotides, the CDR3 is TGCGCCAGCAGTGGAAGGGGAGGAACCGGGGAGCTGTTTTTT. Its protein is CASSGRGGTGELFF.

The J gene is TRBJ2-1, the V gene TRBV7-9; the match to TRBD2 covers 8 bases. CDR1 and CDR2 from the germline V gene are SEHNR and FQNEAQ (reference sequence). Trimming at V came to 3 bases and at J to 1 base, leaving 5 bases not matched to a gene. The CDR3 spans 16 residues. CDR3 in DNA: TGTGCCAGCAGCTTCCGACTAGCGAGTTCCTACAATGAGCAGTTCTTC. Protein sequence: CASSFRLASSYNEQFF.

The chain is built from TRBV5-1 and TRBJ2-7; D unresolved. The germline gives CDR1 SGHRS, CDR2 YFSETQ. V lost 3 bases to trimming and J lost 3 bases, with 19 bases between them. The CDR3 covers 16 residues. The DNA for the CDR3 is TGCGCCAGCAGCTGGCCGAACCTCACCGCCCTCTACGAGCAGTACTTC. It encodes CASSWPNLTALYEQYF.

This clone was detected a few times. The rearrangement uses TRBV11-2 and TRBJ1-2, with a possible D match to TRBD1 (5 bases). The V and J ends lost 2 bases and 4 bases respectively, with 23 bases between them. Germline CDR1 SGHAT, CDR2 FQNNGV. This CDR3 is built from 18 residues. The DNA for the CDR3 is TGTGCCAGCAGCTTAATAAGGACACATAATCTGGGCTTCTATGGCTACACCTTC. Its translation is CASSLIRTHNLGFYGYTF. Full variable domain (outside the CDR3, taken from reference TRBV11-2 and TRBJ1-2): EAGVAQSPRYKIIEKRQSVAFWCNPISGHATLYWYQQILGQGPKLLIQFQNNGVVDDSQLPKDRFSAERLKGVDSTLKIQPAKLEDSAVYLCASSLIRTHNLGFYGYTFGSGTRLTVV.

This chain uses TRBV5-1 with TRBJ2-7; the D gene is possibly TRBD1 (6 bases). The ends were cut back, 0 bases at V and 3 bases at J, with 10 bases in the middle. The CDR3 has 14 residues. Germline V lookup: CDR1 SGHRS, CDR2 YFSETQ. The CDR3 nucleotides read TGCGCCAGCAGCTTGGGTGTCAGGGGCTACGAGCAGTACTTC. Its translation: CASSLGVRGYEQYF.

The V call is TRBV18, the J call TRBJ1-5; no clear D. Germline CDR1 and CDR2: KGHSH and LQKENI. V lost 6 bases and J lost 1, with 10 bases in between. This CDR3 is built from 14 residues. The CDR3 region is CASSRAGSNQPQHF. The CDR3 DNA is TGTGCCAGCTCCCGGGCGGGGAGCAATCAGCCCCAGCATTTT.

This clone was seen more than once but under ten times. The chain has TRBV2 and TRBJ2-5, with TRBD1 identical over 7 bases. The CDR3 has 15 residues. Germline V gene lookup returns CDR1 SNHLY and CDR2 FYNNEI. The V gene end was trimmed by 6 bases and the J gene end by 0 bases; junction bases not matched to a gene: 7. This CDR3 reads CASSARDRHQETQYF. CDR3 nucleotide sequence: TGTGCCAGCAGCGCTAGGGACAGACACCAAGAGACCCAGTACTTC.

Of note for this clone: At one end, the junction sequence differs from germline, possibly due to a read error. This rearrangement joins TRBV30 to TRBJ1-1; D may be TRBD1 (6 bases). CDR1 and CDR2 from the germline V gene are GTSNPN and SVGIG (reference sequence). The CDR3 length is 14 residues. The CDR3 bases are TGTGCCTGCCGACCTGGGCAGGGGAACGCTGAAGCTTTCTTT. Amino acid sequence: CACRPGQGNAEAFF.

CDR3 residues: CASSLAAGYEQYF. CDR3 nucleotide sequence: TGCGCCAGCAGCTTGGCCGCCGGCTACGAGCAGTACTTC. V and J are TRBV5-1 and TRBJ2-7; unclear D gene. The germline V gene encodes CDR1 SGHRS and CDR2 YFSETQ. V was shortened by 0 bases and J by 3 bases, with 7 bases between the two germline ends. This CDR3 has 13 amino acids.

This chain uses TRBV7-9 with TRBJ1-3; 9 bases are a match to TRBD1. Trimming cost V 5 bases and J 4 bases; bases outside gene matches: 12. Germline CDR1 and CDR2: SEHNR and FQNEAQ (reference sequence). The CDR3 runs 17 residues. The CDR3 nucleotides are TGTGCCAGCAGCCCGGGACAGGGACTAGAGTCAGGAAACACCATATATTTT. Its protein is CASSPGQGLESGNTIYF.

The V and J genes are TRBV5-1 and TRBJ1-1; D ambiguous. Trimming pared 5 bases from V and 0 bases from J, leaving 11 bases between. The CDR3 length is 14 residues. Germline CDR1 is SGHRS and CDR2 is YFSETQ. The CDR3 DNA follows: TGCGCCAGCAGGTCAGGCACGATGAACACTGAAGCTTTCTTT. Its translation is CASRSGTMNTEAFF.

The chain has TRBV5-1 and TRBJ1-4; 7 bases fit TRBD1. The CDR3 contains 16 residues. V dropped 4 bases and J dropped 2; count of bases not matched to a gene: 8. Germline V gene lookup returns CDR1 SGHRS and CDR2 YFSETQ. Written as DNA, the CDR3 is TGCGCCAGCAGCCCACGCCGGGACAGTACTAATGAAAAACTGTTTTTT. Translation: CASSPRRDSTNEKLFF.

In this sample, this clone turned up a few times. The genes are TRBV4-3 and TRBJ2-7; tentatively, D is TRBD1 (6 bases). Between the trimmed V and J ends, which lost 0 bases and 5 bases, there was a span of 17 bases. This CDR3 has 16 residues. Germline-derived CDR1 and CDR2 are LGHNA and YSLEER. DNA for the CDR3: TGCGCCAGCAGCCAAGATCTGGGACAAAAGGCCCACGAGCAGTACTTC. It encodes CASSQDLGQKAHEQYF.